These T cell receptor beta chains were read from a single sample in a study of blood T cell repertoires in COVID-19. The repertoire was sequenced with immunoSEQ multiplex PCR; TCRdb's copy has only in-frame clones and lacks some. The profile covers roughly 150,000 clones, with 80% to 90% appearing a single time and 7.2% taken by the ten largest. Material: peripheral blood. The receptors here all came from a woman in her forties or fifties in a cohort sampled during active or convalescent COVID-19. Each CDR3 is given with its conserved first and last residue. D genes are given only for firm matches.

j_call: TRBJ2-1; v_call: TRBV5-1; d_call: TRBD2; cdr3_aa: CASSPSGGGSYNEQFF
j_call: TRBJ2-5; v_call: TRBV5-1; d_call: TRBD2; cdr3_aa: CASSLLVAGGQETQYF
j_call: TRBJ1-2; v_call: TRBV7-2; d_call: TRBD1; cdr3_aa: CASSPSRDRTSYGYTF
j_call: TRBJ2-1; v_call: TRBV11-3; d_call: NA; cdr3_aa: CASSESNEHEQFF
j_call: TRBJ1-5; v_call: TRBV2; d_call: NA; cdr3_aa: CASEFEQARNQPQHF
j_call: TRBJ2-5; v_call: TRBV11-2; d_call: TRBD2; cdr3_aa: CASSLGLAGGWETQYF
j_call: TRBJ2-7; v_call: TRBV6-2/TRBV6-3; d_call: NA; cdr3_aa: CASSYPPSPPYEQYF
j_call: TRBJ1-2; v_call: TRBV5-1; d_call: TRBD1; cdr3_aa: CASSLEGQNYGYTF
j_call: TRBJ1-2; v_call: TRBV5-4; d_call: NA; cdr3_aa: CASSGGGSPSESYTF
j_call: TRBJ1-1; v_call: TRBV10-3; d_call: NA; cdr3_aa: CAISEPPGQRYTEAFF
j_call: TRBJ2-7; v_call: TRBV5-6; d_call: TRBD1; cdr3_aa: CASSYRRTGGGSYEQYF
j_call: TRBJ2-5; v_call: TRBV5-1; d_call: NA; cdr3_aa: CASSTRSLNQETQYF
j_call: TRBJ2-3; v_call: TRBV25-1; d_call: NA; cdr3_aa: CASSEYSGDSEDTQYF
j_call: TRBJ1-4; v_call: TRBV29-1; d_call: NA; cdr3_aa: CSVGAGANEKLFF
j_call: TRBJ1-6; v_call: TRBV2; d_call: NA; cdr3_aa: CASSGGTGDNSPLHF
j_call: TRBJ1-2; v_call: TRBV10-3; d_call: NA; cdr3_aa: CAISEPGVGGYTF
j_call: TRBJ2-1; v_call: TRBV19; d_call: NA; cdr3_aa: CATSTNSYNEQFF
j_call: TRBJ1-2; v_call: TRBV7-2; d_call: NA; cdr3_aa: CASSLAFLSGINGYTF
j_call: TRBJ2-7; v_call: TRBV12-3/TRBV12-4; d_call: NA; cdr3_aa: CASSPLPEYF
j_call: TRBJ2-3; v_call: TRBV6-1; d_call: NA; cdr3_aa: CASSDVYTDTQYF
j_call: TRBJ1-4; v_call: TRBV14; d_call: TRBD1; cdr3_aa: CASSLVQGAKLFF
j_call: TRBJ2-7; v_call: TRBV7-2; d_call: NA; cdr3_aa: CASSLQAGPYYEQYF
j_call: TRBJ1-5; v_call: TRBV2; d_call: NA; cdr3_aa: CASSYRINQPQHF
j_call: TRBJ1-5; v_call: TRBV7-9; d_call: NA; cdr3_aa: CASSLSGGGNQPQHF
j_call: TRBJ2-5; v_call: TRBV24-1; d_call: NA; cdr3_aa: CATSDFLQGRETQYF
j_call: TRBJ2-3; v_call: TRBV7-8; d_call: NA; cdr3_aa: CASRPRLEDTQYF
j_call: TRBJ1-3; v_call: TRBV6-1; d_call: TRBD1; cdr3_aa: CASSETGAYSGNTIYF
j_call: TRBJ2-5; v_call: TRBV18; d_call: TRBD1; cdr3_aa: CASSLGTGRSGQETQYF
j_call: TRBJ2-3; v_call: TRBV7-2; d_call: NA; cdr3_aa: CASSLSPSPDTQYF
j_call: TRBJ2-2; v_call: TRBV7-2; d_call: TRBD2; cdr3_aa: CASSQRLAGGLGELFF
j_call: TRBJ2-6; v_call: TRBV24-1; d_call: TRBD2; cdr3_aa: CATSPGGAPSGANVLTF
j_call: TRBJ2-2; v_call: TRBV6-2/TRBV6-3; d_call: NA; cdr3_aa: CASSRAPGELFF
j_call: TRBJ2-7; v_call: TRBV12-3/TRBV12-4; d_call: TRBD1; cdr3_aa: CASSAQGAEQYF
j_call: TRBJ2-3; v_call: TRBV4-2; d_call: NA; cdr3_aa: CASATHSSVKADTQYF
j_call: TRBJ2-6; v_call: TRBV2; d_call: NA; cdr3_aa: CASRAGRSGANVLTF
j_call: TRBJ1-2; v_call: TRBV19; d_call: NA; cdr3_aa: CASRDRSLGYTF
j_call: TRBJ1-2; v_call: TRBV7-9; d_call: TRBD1; cdr3_aa: CASSLQGAFDGYTF
j_call: TRBJ2-1; v_call: TRBV5-1; d_call: NA; cdr3_aa: CASSLSGGSYNEQFF